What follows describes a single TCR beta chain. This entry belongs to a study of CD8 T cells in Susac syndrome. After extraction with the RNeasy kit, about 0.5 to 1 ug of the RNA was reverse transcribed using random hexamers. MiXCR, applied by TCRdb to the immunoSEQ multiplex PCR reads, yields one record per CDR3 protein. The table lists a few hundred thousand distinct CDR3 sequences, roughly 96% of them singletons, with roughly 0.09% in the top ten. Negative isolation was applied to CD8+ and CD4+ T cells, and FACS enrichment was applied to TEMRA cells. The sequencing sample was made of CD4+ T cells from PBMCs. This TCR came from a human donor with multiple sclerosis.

The CDR3 sequence: CSVEPPEPRGNTEAFF. The DNA of the CDR3 is TGCAGCGTTGAACCCCCCGAGCCGAGGGGGAACACTGAAGCTTTCTTT. The V gene is TRBV29-1, the J gene TRBJ1-1; D perhaps matches TRBD1 (5 bases). The CDR3 length is 16 residues. The germline V gene has CDR1 SQVTM and CDR2 ANQGSEA. V lost 2 bases, J lost 1 base, and 17 bases lay in between.